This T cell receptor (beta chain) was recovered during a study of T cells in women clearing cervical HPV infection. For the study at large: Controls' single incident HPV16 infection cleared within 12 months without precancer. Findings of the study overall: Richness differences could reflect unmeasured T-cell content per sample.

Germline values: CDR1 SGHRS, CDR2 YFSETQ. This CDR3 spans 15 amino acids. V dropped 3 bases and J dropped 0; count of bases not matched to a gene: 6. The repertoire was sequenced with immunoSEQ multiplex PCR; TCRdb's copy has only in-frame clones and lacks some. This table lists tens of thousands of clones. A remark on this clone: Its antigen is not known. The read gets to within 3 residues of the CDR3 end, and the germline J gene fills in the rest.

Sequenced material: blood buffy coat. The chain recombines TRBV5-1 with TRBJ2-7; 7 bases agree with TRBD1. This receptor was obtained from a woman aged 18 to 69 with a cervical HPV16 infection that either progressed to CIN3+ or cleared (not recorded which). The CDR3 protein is CASSWDSKSSYEQYF. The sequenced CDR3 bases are TGCGCCAGCAGCTGGGACAGCAAGAGCTCCTACGAG. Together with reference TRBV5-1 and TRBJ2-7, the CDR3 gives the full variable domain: KAGVTQTPRYLIKTRGQQVTLSCSPISGHRSVSWYQQTPGQGLQFLFEYFSETQRNKGNFPGRFSGRQFSNSRSEMNVSTLELGDSALYLCASSWDSKSSYEQYFGPGTRLTVT.